This T cell receptor beta chain originates from a study of PD-1 blockade in classical Hodgkin lymphoma. Study results and limitations: Whoever responded completely had baseline diversity much like that seen in newly diagnosed patients. Exclusion covered patients beginning nivolumab under 1 year post-ASCT. Repertoire difference causes, possibly disease activity or prior therapy, remain undefined.

Germline V gene data show CDR1 as SGHNT and CDR2 as YENEEA. The CDR3 runs to 13 residues. Trimming took 4 bases from V and 5 from J, leaving 11 bases between them. Brentuximab vedotin exposure varied among the patients, all of whom had relapsed after autologous stem cell transplantation. This table comes from immunoSEQ multiplex PCR, and its TCRdb copy is limited to in-frame clones, with some not included. The profile shows around 96,000 clones, roughly 88% of them singletons. This clone was picked up one time. What it binds is unknown. This TCR came from a human donor with classical Hodgkin lymphoma. Sequenced material: peripheral blood mononuclear cells (PBMCs), taken at baseline. The chain joins TRBV11-3 to TRBJ2-5; D is possibly TRBD1 (7 bases). CDR3 DNA: TGTGCCAGCAGCTCGCAGGGGGGCGAGACCCAGTACTTC. Its translation: CASSSQGGETQYF. Filled out from reference TRBV11-3 and TRBJ2-5, the complete variable domain reads EAGVVQSPRYKIIEKKQPVAFWCNPISGHNTLYWYLQNLGQGPELLIRYENEEAVDDSQLPKDRFSAERLKGVDSTLKIQPAELGDSAVYLCASSSQGGETQYFGPGTRLLVL.